One sample yielded the 32 T cell receptor beta chains listed below, sequenced in a study of technical replicates of blood from a handful of donors. Clones were sequenced by immunoSEQ multiplex PCR, and TCRdb holds only the in-frame ones, with some missing. Of around 76,000 clones listed, 80% to 95% are singletons. Sequencing was done on a sample of T cells isolated from PBMCs. The receptors were sampled from a human donor in good health.

CDR3 amino acids: CASSRSRQSTNEKLFF. CDR3 nucleotides: TGTGCCAGCAGTCGGTCCCGACAGTCAACTAATGAAAAACTGTTTTTT. This chain links TRBV2 with TRBJ1-4, with D perhaps matching TRBD1 (5 bases). The V gene's germline CDR1 is SNHLY and CDR2 FYNNEI. V dropped 5 bases and J dropped 0 bases, with 13 bases sitting between them. CDR3 length equals 16 residues.

The genes are TRBV11-3 and TRBJ2-2; TRBD2 matches at 13 bases. The V gene end was trimmed by 6 bases and the J gene end by 3 bases; junction bases not matched to a gene: 7. Per the germline V gene, CDR1 is SGHNT and CDR2 is YENEEA. This CDR3 region has 17 residues. In nucleotides, the CDR3 is TGTGCCAGCAGATCCCACGGACTAGCGGGAGACACCGGGGAGCTGTTTTTT. The encoded protein is CASRSHGLAGDTGELFF.

This clone was recorded once. The chain couples TRBV28 to TRBJ1-1; 11 bases line up with TRBD1. V dropped 1 base and J dropped 12; count of bases not matched to a gene: 16. Germline V lookup: CDR1 MDHEN, CDR2 SYDVKM. The CDR3 extends over 17 amino acids. CDR3 sequence: CASSLLGVGTGGEGTFF. The CDR3 DNA sequence: TGTGCCAGCAGTTTATTAGGGGTTGGGACAGGGGGTGAGGGAACTTTCTTT.

This clone was seen just once. This chain uses TRBV10-3 with TRBJ1-2, with TRBD1 as a possible D gene (6 bases). Trimming took off 4 bases at V and 7 bases at J, with 13 bases between the two ends. The CDR3 length is 13 residues. Germline V lookup: CDR1 ENHRY, CDR2 SYGVKD. DNA of the CDR3: TGTGCCATCAGTGGGGCCACAGGGAGTGGCTACACCTTC. Its protein product is CAISGATGSGYTF.

The genes are TRBV16 and TRBJ2-5, with no clear D. V was pared by 2 bases and J by 0 bases, with 4 bases between. The CDR3 runs 13 residues. CDR1 and CDR2 from the germline V gene are KGHSY and FQNENV. CDR3 amino acids: CASSQEYQETQYF. The CDR3 DNA reads TGTGCCAGCAGCCAAGAGTACCAAGAGACCCAGTACTTC. Using reference TRBV16 and TRBJ2-5 for the parts outside the CDR3, the full variable domain is GEEVAQTPKHLVRGEGQKAKLYCAPIKGHSYVFWYQQVLKNEFKFLISFQNENVFDETGMPKERFSAKCLPNSPCSLEIQATKLEDSAVYFCASSQEYQETQYFGPGTRLLVL.

The rearrangement joins TRBV27 to TRBJ2-7; 8 bases fit TRBD1. With V trimmed by 8 bases and J by 3 bases, 15 bases remained unmatched. This CDR3 has 16 amino acids. The germline gives CDR1 MNHEY, CDR2 SMNVEV (reference sequence). CDR3 protein: CASPPIRQGRIYEQYF. As DNA, the CDR3 is TGTGCCAGCCCTCCCATTCGACAGGGGAGAATCTACGAGCAGTACTTC.

This chain uses TRBV7-9 with TRBJ1-4, with D maybe TRBD1 (6 bases). Germline CDR1 is SEHNR and CDR2 is FQNEAQ (reference sequence). V was trimmed by 3 bases and J by 7 bases, leaving 12 bases between them. The CDR3 length is 14 residues. Written as DNA, the CDR3 is TGTGCCAGCAGCTTGAACACAGGGAGTGAAAAACTGTTTTTT. It encodes CASSLNTGSEKLFF.

This chain connects TRBV28 to TRBJ2-6, with 9 bases aligning to TRBD1. The germline V gene has CDR1 MDHEN and CDR2 SYDVKM. V lost 3 bases and J lost 0; bases outside the gene matches: 9. The CDR3 consists of 19 residues. CDR3 loop: CASSFIRDRVTSGANVLTF. Here the CDR3 DNA reads TGTGCCAGCAGTTTCATCCGGGACAGGGTTACCTCTGGGGCCAACGTCCTGACTTTC.

The sample holds a few counts of this clone. The rearrangement uses TRBV6-5 and TRBJ1-1, with D unresolved. V lost 2 bases and J 4 bases, leaving 11 bases between the germline ends. From germline, CDR1 is MNHEY and CDR2 SVGAGI. CDR3 length: 14 residues. CDR3 in DNA: TGTGCCAGCAGTTACACGGGGATGGGCACTGAAGCTTTCTTT. This codes for CASSYTGMGTEAFF.

The chain carries TRBV5-1 and TRBJ2-5; 11 bases match TRBD2. Trimming cost V 3 bases and J 5 bases; bases outside gene matches: 6. This CDR3 spans 15 amino acids. The germline CDR1 and CDR2 sequences are SGHRS and YFSETQ. CDR3 amino acids: CASSYLLAGDETQYF. In nucleotides, the CDR3 is TGCGCCAGCAGCTACCTACTAGCGGGAGATGAGACCCAGTACTTC.

This sequence joins TRBV5-5 and TRBJ1-1, with 7 bases fitting TRBD1. The length of the CDR3 is 17 residues. V shed 1 base, J shed 1 base, and the junction held 10 bases outside the gene matches. CDR1 SGHKS and CDR2 YYEKEE come from the germline V gene (reference sequence). This CDR3 is CASSLSMGTAPNTEAFF. CDR3 DNA: TGTGCCAGCAGCTTGAGTATGGGGACAGCCCCGAACACTGAAGCTTTCTTT.

This chain uses TRBV10-1 with TRBJ2-7, with 8 nucleotides matching TRBD2. The CDR3 length is 13 residues. The germline CDR1 and CDR2 sequences are WNHNN and SYGVQD (reference sequence). V lost 3 bases to trimming and J lost 7 bases; unmatched junction nucleotides: 5. The CDR3 protein is CASSDGTRSEQYF. The CDR3 DNA follows: TGCGCCAGCAGTGATGGGACTAGGTCTGAGCAGTACTTC.

The V call is TRBV19, the J call TRBJ2-7; TRBD2 is a possible D gene (6 bases). This CDR3 is 14 amino acids long. V lost 4 bases, J lost 4 bases, and 14 bases lay in between. Germline V gene sequence: CDR1 LNHDA, CDR2 SQIVND (reference sequence). CDR3 in DNA: TGTGCCAGTAGTAGCCGGGAGATCAGGTACGAGCAGTACTTC. Encoded protein: CASSSREIRYEQYF.

V is TRBV27 and J is TRBJ1-5; 8 bases are shared with TRBD1. The V and J ends lost 7 bases and 2 bases, in that order; junction bases with no gene match: 4. The CDR3 totals 14 residues. The germline CDR1 and CDR2 sequences are MNHEY and SMNVEV (reference sequence). The CDR3 DNA reads TGTGCCAGCAAGACAGGGGTGGGCAATCAGCCCCAGCATTTT. It translates to CASKTGVGNQPQHF.

CDR3 nucleotides: TGTGCCAGCAGCGTGACACTGAACACTGAAGCTTTCTTT. Amino acids: CASSVTLNTEAFF. The V gene is TRBV5-4, the J gene TRBJ1-1, with unresolved D. This CDR3 spans 13 amino acids. V was pared by 4 bases and J by 0 bases, with 7 bases between. Germline values: CDR1 SGHNT, CDR2 YYREEE (reference sequence).

The chain links TRBV5-5 to TRBJ2-3; D is ambiguous. The CDR3 consists of 17 residues. Germline CDR1 and CDR2: SGHKS and YYEKEE (reference sequence). The V end lost 1 base, the J end lost 4 bases, and 19 bases lay between the germline ends. The CDR3 region has the DNA TGTGCCAGCAGCTTGTCTCCGACCTCCCGAGGCCCAGATACGCAGTATTTT. It specifies CASSLSPTSRGPDTQYF.

The chain recombines TRBV28 with TRBJ1-5, with a tentative D call TRBD1 (6 bases). The V gene's germline CDR1 is MDHEN and CDR2 SYDVKM. Trimming left V 5 bases short and J 2 bases short, with 10 bases between. This CDR3 contains 14 residues. The CDR3 loop is CASSTRQGNQPQHF. The CDR3 DNA follows: TGTGCCAGCAGTACAAGACAGGGCAATCAGCCCCAGCATTTT.

The CDR3 spells CASSLTGIREQYF. In DNA form, the CDR3 reads TGTGCCAGCAGCTTGACAGGGATCAGGGAGCAGTACTTC. The V call is TRBV7-3, the J call TRBJ2-7; 7 nucleotides match TRBD1. Trimming removed 3 bases from V and 7 bases from J; junction bases left unmatched: 6. Germline loops: CDR1 SGHTA, CDR2 FQGTGA. The CDR3 consists of 13 residues. The whole variable domain, remainder taken from reference TRBV7-3 and TRBJ2-7, is GAGVSQTPSNKVTEKGKYVELRCDPISGHTALYWYRQSLGQGPEFLIYFQGTGAADDSGLPNDRFFAVRPEGSVSTLKIQRTERGDSAVYLCASSLTGIREQYFGPGTRLTVT.

The chain has TRBV19 and TRBJ1-4; D not resolved. V lost 5 bases, J lost 0 bases, and 10 bases lay in between. Germline lookup yields CDR1 LNHDA and CDR2 SQIVND (reference sequence). The CDR3 runs to 15 residues. The CDR3 region has the DNA TGTGCCAGTAGTCCCGGGGAGGCAACTAATGAAAAACTGTTTTTT. It codes for CASSPGEATNEKLFF. Looking up the rest from reference TRBV19 and TRBJ1-4 gives the full variable domain: DGGITQSPKYLFRKEGQNVTLSCEQNLNHDAMYWYRQDPGQGLRLIYYSQIVNDFQKGDIAEGYSVSREKKESFPLTVTSAQKNPTAFYLCASSPGEATNEKLFFGSGTQLSVL.

J is TRBJ2-5 and V is TRBV11-3, with D tentatively TRBD2 (5 bases). The CDR3 contains 15 residues. Per the germline V gene, CDR1 is SGHNT and CDR2 is YENEEA. The V end was cut by 4 bases, the J end by 1 base, with 13 bases between. The CDR3: CASSSYGETQETQYF. The CDR3 DNA follows: TGTGCCAGCAGCTCCTATGGGGAGACCCAAGAGACCCAGTACTTC.

The chain joins TRBV5-1 to TRBJ2-7; a weak D match, TRBD1 (7 bases). Germline CDR1 reads SGHRS; CDR2 reads YFSETQ. V gave up 1 base and J gave up 5 bases, with 19 bases separating them. This CDR3 has 16 residues. The chain's CDR3 is CASSLYPQGQRDEQYF. The DNA of the CDR3 is TGCGCCAGCAGCTTGTACCCTCAGGGACAGCGGGACGAGCAGTACTTC.

The chain combines TRBV6-1 with TRBJ2-7, with a tentative D call TRBD1 (6 bases). CDR1 is MNHNS and CDR2 is SASEGT in the germline V gene. The CDR3 loop spans 14 amino acids. V was trimmed by 6 bases and J by 1 base, leaving 13 bases between them. CDR3 region: CASRRTELSYEQYF. The CDR3, as DNA: TGTGCCAGCAGACGGACAGAATTATCCTACGAGCAGTACTTC.

The chain couples TRBV4-3 to TRBJ2-7; 10 nucleotides line up with TRBD2. The CDR3 consists of 15 residues. Trimming cost V 0 bases and J 3 bases; bases outside gene matches: 2. Germline loops: CDR1 LGHNA, CDR2 YSLEER. The CDR3 loop is CASSQEGTSVYEQYF. The CDR3 DNA reads TGCGCCAGCAGCCAAGAAGGGACTAGCGTCTACGAGCAGTACTTC.

The chain recombines TRBV19 with TRBJ2-6, with TRBD1 matching over 7 bases. J was trimmed by 0 bases and V by 8 bases; bases with no gene match: 1. CDR1 LNHDA and CDR2 SQIVND come from the germline V gene (reference sequence). The CDR3 extends over 14 amino acids. Here the CDR3 reads CASDRVSGANVLTF. For the CDR3, the DNA is TGTGCCAGTGACAGGGTCTCTGGGGCCAACGTCCTGACTTTC. The full variable domain, its missing parts supplied by reference TRBV19 and TRBJ2-6, is DGGITQSPKYLFRKEGQNVTLSCEQNLNHDAMYWYRQDPGQGLRLIYYSQIVNDFQKGDIAEGYSVSREKKESFPLTVTSAQKNPTAFYLCASDRVSGANVLTFGAGSRLTVL.

The chain has TRBV7-6 and TRBJ1-1; D is ambiguous. V lost 0 bases and J 0 bases, leaving 2 bases between the germline ends. Germline assignment: CDR1 SGHVS and CDR2 FNYEAQ. The CDR3 contains 13 residues. Here the CDR3 reads CASSLALNTEAFF. DNA for the CDR3: TGTGCCAGCAGCTTAGCCTTGAACACTGAAGCTTTCTTT. Full variable domain (remainder filled in from reference TRBV7-6 and TRBJ1-1): GAGVSQSPRYKVTKRGQDVALRCDPISGHVSLYWYRQALGQGPEFLTYFNYEAQQDKSGLPNDRFSAERPEGSISTLTIQRTEQRDSAMYRCASSLALNTEAFFGQGTRLTVV.

The chain carries TRBV7-2 and TRBJ2-7; no clear D. V lost 1 base and J 2 bases, leaving 3 bases between the germline ends. Germline V gene data show CDR1 as SGHTA and CDR2 as FQGNSA. This CDR3 comprises 12 residues. The CDR3 spells CASSLVAYEQYF. For the CDR3, the DNA is TGTGCCAGCAGCTTAGTCGCCTACGAGCAGTACTTC. The full variable domain, completed using reference TRBV7-2 and TRBJ2-7, is GAGVSQSPSNKVTEKGKDVELRCDPISGHTALYWYRQSLGQGLEFLIYFQGNSAPDKSGLPSDRFSAERTGGSVSTLTIQRTQQEDSAVYLCASSLVAYEQYFGPGTRLTVT.

The V call is TRBV9, the J call TRBJ2-1, with a possible D match to TRBD2 (5 bases). The CDR3 consists of 13 residues. Per germline, CDR1 SGDLS and CDR2 YYNGEE. Trimming pared 3 bases from V and 6 bases from J, leaving 10 bases between. The CDR3 loop reads CASSAGLTNEQFF. The DNA for the CDR3 is TGTGCCAGCAGCGCTGGACTTACCAATGAGCAGTTCTTC.

The chain carries TRBV9 and TRBJ2-7, with 12 bases matching TRBD2. Germline loops: CDR1 SGDLS, CDR2 YYNGEE. The CDR3 extends over 23 amino acids. The V segment lost 2 bases and the J segment 2 bases; nucleotides outside the gene matches: 26. The CDR3 reads CASSVHKGLSRTSGMLGPYEQYF. DNA for the CDR3: TGTGCCAGCAGCGTGCATAAAGGACTAAGTAGGACTAGCGGGATGTTAGGGCCCTACGAGCAGTACTTC.

The genes are TRBV7-9 and TRBJ1-5, with 7 bases aligning to TRBD1. Germline V gene data show CDR1 as SEHNR and CDR2 as FQNEAQ (reference sequence). This CDR3 is 15 amino acids long. J lost 1 base, V lost 7 bases, and 7 bases had no gene match. The chain's CDR3 is CASTSSGQSNQPQHF. In nucleotides, the CDR3 is TGTGCCAGCACCTCGTCGGGACAGAGCAATCAGCCCCAGCATTTT.

The rearrangement links TRBV11-2 to TRBJ2-1, with 7 nucleotides matching TRBD2. V shed 4 bases and J 4 bases; nucleotides not matched to a gene: 10. The germline V gene has CDR1 SGHAT and CDR2 FQNNGV. This CDR3 region has 16 residues. The CDR3 is CASSSTSSGSYNEQFF. CDR3 nucleotides: TGTGCCAGCAGCTCCACGTCTAGCGGATCATACAATGAGCAGTTCTTC.

CDR3 protein: CASSQQALNGETQYF. The CDR3 DNA reads TGCGCCAGCAGTCAACAGGCCCTTAATGGGGAGACCCAGTACTTC. The chain recombines TRBV10-2 with TRBJ2-5; TRBD1 might be the D (5 bases). The germline V and J ends were trimmed by 5 bases and 5 bases, with 18 bases remaining between them. The CDR3 length is 15 residues. Germline V gives CDR1 WSHSY, CDR2 SAAADI.

The chain uses TRBV27 and TRBJ2-1, with 9 nucleotides matching TRBD2. V lost 6 bases to trimming and J lost 10 bases; unmatched junction nucleotides: 10. Germline assignment: CDR1 MNHEY and CDR2 SMNVEV (reference sequence). CDR3 length: 14 residues. The CDR3 region has the DNA TGTGCCAGCAGATTAGCGGGAGCCCCAGGGGAGCAGTTCTTC. This codes for CASRLAGAPGEQFF.